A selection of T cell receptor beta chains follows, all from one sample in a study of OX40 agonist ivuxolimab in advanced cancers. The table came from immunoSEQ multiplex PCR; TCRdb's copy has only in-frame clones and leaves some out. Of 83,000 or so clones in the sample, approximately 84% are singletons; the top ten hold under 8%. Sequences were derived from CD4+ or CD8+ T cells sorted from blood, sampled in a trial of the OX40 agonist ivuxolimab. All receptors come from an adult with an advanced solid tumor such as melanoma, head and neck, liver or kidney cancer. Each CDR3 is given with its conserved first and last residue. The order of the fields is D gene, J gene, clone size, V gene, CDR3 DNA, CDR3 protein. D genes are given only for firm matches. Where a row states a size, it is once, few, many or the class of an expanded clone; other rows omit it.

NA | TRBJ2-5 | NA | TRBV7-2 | TGTGCCAGCAGCCCGGGATTTGGGGAGACCCAGTACTTC | CASSPGFGETQYF
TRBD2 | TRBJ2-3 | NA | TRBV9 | TGTGCCAGCAGCGTTGGGACTAGCGGGAGTGCTACAGATACGCAGTATTTT | CASSVGTSGSATDTQYF
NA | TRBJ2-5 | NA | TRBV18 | TGTGCCAGCTCACCGGGACGGCGAGAGACCCAGTACTTC | CASSPGRRETQYF
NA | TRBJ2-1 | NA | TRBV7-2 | TGTGCCAGCAGCTTAGGCGATGTCGTTAATCCTAGGTACAATGAGCAGTTCTTC | CASSLGDVVNPRYNEQFF
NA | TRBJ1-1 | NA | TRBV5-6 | TGTGCCAGCAGCTTACAAGGAGGGAACACTGAAGCTTTCTTT | CASSLQGGNTEAFF
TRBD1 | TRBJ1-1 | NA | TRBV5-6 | TGTGCCAGCAGCCTGTTGCTGACAGGGGTGACTGAAGCTTTCTTT | CASSLLLTGVTEAFF
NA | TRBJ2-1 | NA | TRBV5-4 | TGTGCCAGCAGCTTCTCTCGGGTCGGAGCTAATAATGAGCAGTTCTTC | CASSFSRVGANNEQFF
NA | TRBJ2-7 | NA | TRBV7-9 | TGTGCCAGCAGCTTAGTAGTAGGACAGCGGACTTACGAGCAGTACTTC | CASSLVVGQRTYEQYF
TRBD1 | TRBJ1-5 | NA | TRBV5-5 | TGTGCCAGCAGCTTGAGAATTAAGACAGGGAGCAGCAATCAGCCCCAGCATTTT | CASSLRIKTGSSNQPQHF
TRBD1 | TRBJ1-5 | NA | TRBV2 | TGTGCCAGCAGTGGGACAGGCCGCAATCAGCCCCAGCATTTT | CASSGTGRNQPQHF
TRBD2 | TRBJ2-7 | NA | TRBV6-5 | TGTGCCAGCAGTTGGGCGGGAGGGTACGAGCAGTACTTC | CASSWAGGYEQYF
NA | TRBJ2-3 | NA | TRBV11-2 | TGTGCCAGCTCTGGGAGGAATACGCAGTATTTT | CASSGRNTQYF
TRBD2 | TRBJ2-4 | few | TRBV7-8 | TGTGCCAGCAGCCCCCTGCGGGTAGCGGGAGCGGGAACCAAAAACATTCAGTACTTC | CASSPLRVAGAGTKNIQYF
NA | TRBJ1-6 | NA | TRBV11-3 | TGTGCCAGCAGCCCCCGGAGTTATTCACCCCTCCACTTT | CASSPRSYSPLHF
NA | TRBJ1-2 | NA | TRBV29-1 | TGCAGCGTTCCAAGGGGGTGGGGAGGGTATGGCTACACCTTC | CSVPRGWGGYGYTF
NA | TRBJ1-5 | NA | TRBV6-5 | TGTGCCAGCAGTAACGGGGGGAATAGCAATCAGCCCCAGCATTTT | CASSNGGNSNQPQHF